Listed below are T cell receptor beta chains from one sample, sequenced in a study of blood T cell repertoires in COVID-19. Measured with immunoSEQ multiplex PCR; TCRdb has only the in-frame clones, and not every one. The data show more than 85,000 clones, with roughly 75% seen just once and around 4% held by the top ten. Sequenced: peripheral blood. These receptors all stem from a human donor in a cohort sampled during active or convalescent COVID-19. Each CDR3 is given with its conserved first and last residue. Each record gives: J gene, clone size, V gene, D gene, CDR3 DNA, CDR3 protein. D genes are given only for firm matches. The listing skips clone size in some rows; elsewhere it reads once, few, many or a size class.

>TRBJ2-1|.|TRBV7-6|.
TGTGCCAGCAGCTTAAATGTCGGGACCTACAATGAGCAGTTCTTC
CASSLNVGTYNEQFF
>TRBJ1-2|few|TRBV5-8|.
TGTGCCAGCATCCGTACAGGGTTTAACTATGGCTACACCTTC
CASIRTGFNYGYTF
>TRBJ2-3|.|TRBV5-1|TRBD2
TGCGCCAGCACCGGACTAGCGGGGGGAGATACGCAGTATTTT
CASTGLAGGDTQYF
>TRBJ1-5|.|TRBV28|.
TGTGCCAGCAGTTCCCCCACCAGGACAGTTGGTCCCCAGCATTTT
CASSSPTRTVGPQHF
>TRBJ1-3|.|TRBV7-8|TRBD1
TGTGCCAGCAGCTTAGCGAGGGTTCCCGGGACAGCCTTCTCTGGAAACACCATATATTTT
CASSLARVPGTAFSGNTIYF
>TRBJ2-7|.|TRBV6-5|TRBD2
TGTGCCAGCAGAAAACTAGCGGGGGTCTACGAGCAGTACTTC
CASRKLAGVYEQYF
>TRBJ2-3|.|TRBV19|TRBD2
TGTGCCAGTAGTCAAAGGCCCACTAGCGGGAGACCCACAGATACGCAGTATTTT
CASSQRPTSGRPTDTQYF
>TRBJ2-1|.|TRBV4-1|TRBD1
TGCGCCAGCAGCCAAGAGGGACAGGAGTACAATGAGCAGTTCTTC
CASSQEGQEYNEQFF
>TRBJ2-1|.|TRBV4-3|TRBD2
TGCGCCAGCAGCCAAGATGGGGGTAGCGGGACCCGCTCCTACAATGAGCAGTTCTTC
CASSQDGGSGTRSYNEQFF
>TRBJ2-3|.|TRBV7-2|TRBD2
TGTGCCAGCAGCTTATGGGCGGGGGTTAGCACAGATACGCAGTATTTT
CASSLWAGVSTDTQYF
>TRBJ1-2|few|TRBV19|.
TGTGCCAGTAGTATCGGACTCACGAGGGGCTACACCTTC
CASSIGLTRGYTF
>TRBJ2-7|.|TRBV19|TRBD1
TGTGCCAGTAGTATAATACCGGGACAGGGGCTATTCGAGCAGTACTTC
CASSIIPGQGLFEQYF
>TRBJ2-4|.|TRBV19|.
TGTGCCAGTAGTATTCCGGGCGGGCACATTCAGTACTTC
CASSIPGGHIQYF
>TRBJ1-4|.|TRBV30|.
TGTGCCTGGACATCCCGTCCAGGGATGGCCCTGTTTTTT
CAWTSRPGMALFF
>TRBJ1-5|few|TRBV6-2/TRBV6-3|.
TGTGCCAGCAGTTACTCCCAGGTGTATCAGCCCCAGCATTTT
CASSYSQVYQPQHF
>TRBJ1-2|.|TRBV10-3|.
TGTGCCATCAGTCCTACTTTGGACTTTGGCTATGGCTACACCTTC
CAISPTLDFGYGYTF
>TRBJ1-4|once|TRBV7-9|TRBD1
TGTGCCAGCAGCTTAGAGATGTGGACAGGGGATGAAAAACTGTTTTTT
CASSLEMWTGDEKLFF
>TRBJ2-1|.|TRBV19|TRBD2
TGTGCCAGTAGGGGACTAGCGGGAGTCCTCAATGAGCAGTTCTTC
CASRGLAGVLNEQFF
>TRBJ1-1|.|TRBV7-2|.
TGTGCCAGCACGAAAATTATCGGGGCTTTCTTT
CASTKIIGAFF
>TRBJ2-5|.|TRBV24-1|.
TGTGCCACCAGTCAAGGCCGGGTAGAGACCCAGTACTTC
CATSQGRVETQYF
>TRBJ1-2|.|TRBV19|TRBD1
TGTGCCAGTAGTGAACAGGGGAATTATGGCTACACCTTC
CASSEQGNYGYTF
>TRBJ1-2|.|TRBV27|.
TGTGCCAGCAGTCCTACGAAAGACAGGAACTATGGCTACACCTTC
CASSPTKDRNYGYTF
>TRBJ1-1|.|TRBV28|.
TGTGCCACAAGCGAGGGCTTCACTGAAGCTTTCTTT
CATSEGFTEAFF
>TRBJ1-2|.|TRBV19|.
TGTGCCAGTCCATTCTATGGCTACACCTTC
CASPFYGYTF
>TRBJ2-2|few|TRBV3-1/TRBV3-2|TRBD1
TGTGCCAGCAGCCAAGATTCGGACAGGGGGGAGCTGTTTTTT
CASSQDSDRGELFF
>TRBJ1-5|few|TRBV18|.
TGTGCCAGCTCACGGGACTTTTATCAGCCCCAGCATTTT
CASSRDFYQPQHF
>TRBJ1-5|few|TRBV19|.
TGTGCCAGTAATTCAGGGCGTTCTCCCAATCAGCCCCAGCATTTT
CASNSGRSPNQPQHF
>TRBJ2-7|.|TRBV24-1|TRBD1
TGTGCCACCGGGGACAGGGGGCAGTACGAGCAGTACTTC
CATGDRGQYEQYF
>TRBJ1-2|.|TRBV18|TRBD1
TGTGCCAGCTCACCACGGGACAGGGCCTATGGCTACACCTTC
CASSPRDRAYGYTF
>TRBJ2-5|.|TRBV14|.
TGTGCCAGCAGCCTGAACTACTACAAAGAGACCCAGTACTTC
CASSLNYYKETQYF
>TRBJ1-1|.|TRBV3-1/TRBV3-2|.
TGTGCCAGCAGCCATGGACACTCGAACACTGAAGCTTTCTTT
CASSHGHSNTEAFF
>TRBJ1-2|.|TRBV5-6|.
TGTGCCAGCAGCCAAAACTATGGCTACACCTTC
CASSQNYGYTF
>TRBJ2-1|.|TRBV3-1/TRBV3-2|TRBD2
TGTGCCAGCGGGCTAGCGGGGCCTGCTAGCGATGAGCAGTTCTTC
CASGLAGPASDEQFF
>TRBJ2-7|.|TRBV6-5|.
TGTGCCAGCAGTTACTCAGGGGACTCTCCCTACGAGCAGTACTTC
CASSYSGDSPYEQYF
>TRBJ2-1|few|TRBV5-1|.
TGCGCCAGCAGACCCAGCGGGTCCTACAATGAGCAGTTCTTC
CASRPSGSYNEQFF
>TRBJ1-5|.|TRBV6-1|.
TGTGCCAGCAGTGAACGGACCGGGGTTGGAAATCAGCCCCAGCATTTT
CASSERTGVGNQPQHF
>TRBJ1-6|.|TRBV27|.
TGTGCCAGCAGTCTACTAAGGGGGTCCTATAATTCACCCCTCCACTTT
CASSLLRGSYNSPLHF
>TRBJ1-3|.|TRBV5-6|TRBD1
TGTGCCAGCAGCCAGACAGGGTTCTCTGGAAACACCATATATTTT
CASSQTGFSGNTIYF
>TRBJ2-5|.|TRBV18|.
TGTGCCAGCTCACCACGAGTCGGGGAGACCCAGTACTTC
CASSPRVGETQYF
>TRBJ1-1|.|TRBV19|TRBD1
TGTGCCAGTAAAACAGGGGGGAGTTATTTTTCTGAAGCTTTCTTT
CASKTGGSYFSEAFF
>TRBJ1-2|.|TRBV2|TRBD1
TGTGCCAGCAGTGAAGACAGGGGCTGGGGTGGCTACACCTTC
CASSEDRGWGGYTF
>TRBJ1-1|.|TRBV6-1|TRBD1
TGTGCCAGCACCCAGGGGGCCTGGACTGAAGCTTTCTTT
CASTQGAWTEAFF
>TRBJ1-2|.|TRBV5-1|TRBD1
TGCGCCAGCAGCCTACAGGGGGCAGATGGCTACACCTTC
CASSLQGADGYTF
>TRBJ2-2|.|TRBV6-2/TRBV6-3|.
TGTGCCAGCAGTTCCCTCGACACAATGAACACCGGGGAGCTGTTTTTT
CASSSLDTMNTGELFF
>TRBJ1-3|.|TRBV6-5|.
TGTGCCAGCAGTTACATAGGGACCGCGGGGGACACCATATATTTT
CASSYIGTAGDTIYF
>TRBJ1-6|few|TRBV12-2|.
TGTGCAAGTCGCTTAGCGGTCAAGGGGCGGGGAGAAAATTCACCCCTCCACTTT
CASRLAVKGRGENSPLHF
>TRBJ2-5|.|TRBV28|TRBD1
TGTGCCAGCAGCGCTTCCCTGACAGGGAAAGAGACCCAGTACTTC
CASSASLTGKETQYF